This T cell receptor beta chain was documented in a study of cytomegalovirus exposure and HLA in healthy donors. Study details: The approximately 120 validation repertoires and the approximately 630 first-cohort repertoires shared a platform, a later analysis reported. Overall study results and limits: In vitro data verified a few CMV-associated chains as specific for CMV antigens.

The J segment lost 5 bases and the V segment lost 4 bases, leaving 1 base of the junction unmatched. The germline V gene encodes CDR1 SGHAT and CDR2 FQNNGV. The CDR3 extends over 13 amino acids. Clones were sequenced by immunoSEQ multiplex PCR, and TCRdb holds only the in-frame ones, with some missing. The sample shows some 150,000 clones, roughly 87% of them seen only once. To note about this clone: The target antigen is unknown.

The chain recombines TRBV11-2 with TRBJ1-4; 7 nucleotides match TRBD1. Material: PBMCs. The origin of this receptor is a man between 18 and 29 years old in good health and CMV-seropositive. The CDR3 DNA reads TGTGCCAGCAGCTCGACAGGGAATGAAAAACTGTTTTTT. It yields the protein CASSSTGNEKLFF.